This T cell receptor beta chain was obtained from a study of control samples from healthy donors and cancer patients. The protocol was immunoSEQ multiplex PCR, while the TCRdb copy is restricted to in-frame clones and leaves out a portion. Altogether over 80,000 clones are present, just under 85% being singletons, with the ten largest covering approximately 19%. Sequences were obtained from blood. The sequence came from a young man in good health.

The CDR3 sequence is CASSRGGANVLTF. For the CDR3, the DNA is TGTGCCAGCAGTCGGGGTGGGGCCAACGTCCTGACTTTC. V usage is TRBV28 and J usage is TRBJ2-6, with TRBD2 as a possible D gene (5 bases). CDR3 length: 13 amino acids. Trimming pared 5 bases from V and 3 bases from J, leaving 5 bases between. The germline CDR1 and CDR2 sequences are MDHEN and SYDVKM.